This TCR beta chain was retrieved from a study of cytomegalovirus exposure and HLA in healthy donors (dated by TCRdb to the late 2010s). Context from the whole study: A later analysis indicated that the 95 to 150 validation repertoires were generated on the platform also employed for the 700 or so repertoires of the first cohort. The study aimed to test whether cataloging public T cell receptors could reveal signatures of past pathogen exposure. Along with the 666-subject first cohort, a separate validation cohort of around 120 different subjects was used. To predict cytomegalovirus infection status, the study brought together high-throughput TCR immunosequencing, statistical association of individual TCRs with disease status, and machine learning.

Library construction relied on the immunoSEQ multiplex PCR assay. As for the authors' bioinformatics: A statistical classification framework was built to diagnose cytomegalovirus status from the catalog of TCR beta chain sequences. Sourced from immuneACCESS, this table was stored by TCRdb with only in-frame sequences that have V and J called. A share of the clones is absent; for the studies checked, an unresolved V gene accounts for under half, and the remainder has no known explanation. V and J calls and clone size follow that table, whereas D and trimming were derived from the DNA. The sample contains about 170,000 clones, around 87% of them found a single time. The top ten clonotypes cover roughly 1.4% of the sample. The donors were included in the validation cohort of 120 subjects, a group kept apart from the approximately 690-subject first cohort. Overall study results and their limits: The authors suggested that the approach could potentially be extended to other disease states and immunological phenotypes. The study gave a list of 150 to 200 TCR beta chains associated with cytomegalovirus. In vitro tests confirmed that a few of the cytomegalovirus-associated TCR beta chains recognize cytomegalovirus antigens. Subsequent analysis determined that TCRs grouped into clusters in the first cohort also showed a tendency toward co-occurrence across the roughly 120 validation repertoires, and 85% to 95% of cluster scores exceeded 0. Across donors, most TCR sequences were observed very rarely, whereas some public TCRs were present in many individuals. The classifier was reported to diagnose cytomegalovirus status with high specificity and sensitivity in both the original and validation cohorts. A later analysis lacked HLA typing for the validation cohort, so it scored co-occurrence in that cohort across all 120 or so repertoires.

The CDR3 measures 12 amino acids from cysteine to phenylalanine. This entry keeps only the CDR3 DNA: 36 bases, framed from base 1. According to the germline V gene, CDR1 reads SGHTA and CDR2 reads FQGNSA. V is clipped by 3 bases and J by 8 bases, and the sequence between their germline boundaries is 9 bases long. On this clone: Its antigen remains undetermined. The sample holds no much larger clone one base away, and base qualities are not on file.

Sequenced material: PBMCs. The origin of this receptor is a woman between 25 and 40 years old in good health and CMV-seronegative. The chain is made from TRBV7-2 and TRBJ2-3; perhaps TRBD2 is the D gene, with 5 bases matching. This receptor carries the CDR3 CASSFSGGTQYF. At the DNA level, the sequence is TGTGCCAGCAGCTTCTCCGGAGGTACGCAGTATTTT.